The clone carrying this T cell receptor (beta chain) was counted between two and nine times. The antigen is unknown. Using immunoSEQ multiplex PCR, the repertoire was profiled, and TCRdb retains in-frame clones only, with some absent. The sample has some 980,000 clones; about 80% are singletons. The V gene lost 2 bases and the J gene lost 0 bases, with 14 bases spanning the gap. Looked up from germline, CDR1 is SGHKS and CDR2 is YYEKEE (reference sequence). This CDR3 is 16 amino acids long. This sample was included in a study of shared clonotypes between healthy human individuals. The study, taken as a whole, reports: Investigators expected sequencing depth to affect clonotype sharing among donors.

Sequencing was done on a sample of memory CD4+ T cells sorted from blood. Subset specified: CD45RA-negative fraction. The TCR was taken from a man aged 18 to 30 in good health. The chain is built from TRBV5-5 and TRBJ1-1; possible D gene TRBD1, 6 bases. CDR3 residues: CASSFSGTLLNTEAFF. The CDR3 DNA reads TGTGCCAGCAGCTTCTCCGGGACACTTCTGAACACTGAAGCTTTCTTT.